This TCR beta chain was captured by sequencing in a study of blood T cell repertoires in COVID-19. Turning to the study itself: PBMCs, B-cell-depleted T cells, or T cells were the source of the cDNA or gDNA that made up the material.

Germline CDR1 and CDR2: SGHVS and FNYEAQ. Trimming removed 2 bases from V and 7 bases from J; junction bases left unmatched: 5. CDR3 length equals 14 residues. Original processing notes: Amplification from reference gene primers served as the basis for estimated nucleated cell counts. Profiling relied on immunoSEQ multiplex PCR, and the TCRdb table lists in-frame clones only, not all of them. The V and J calls and clone size come from that table; D and trimming were worked out from the DNA. The table includes about 40,000 clones, roughly 80% detected once. The chain joins TRBV7-6 to TRBJ2-5, with 9 bases aligning to TRBD1. Sequencing input: peripheral blood. The clonotype comes from a man older than 75 with active or convalescent COVID-19. The CDR3 loop reads CASSLQRQGGTQYF. In DNA, the CDR3 is TGTGCCAGCAGCTTACAAAGACAGGGGGGGACCCAGTACTTC.